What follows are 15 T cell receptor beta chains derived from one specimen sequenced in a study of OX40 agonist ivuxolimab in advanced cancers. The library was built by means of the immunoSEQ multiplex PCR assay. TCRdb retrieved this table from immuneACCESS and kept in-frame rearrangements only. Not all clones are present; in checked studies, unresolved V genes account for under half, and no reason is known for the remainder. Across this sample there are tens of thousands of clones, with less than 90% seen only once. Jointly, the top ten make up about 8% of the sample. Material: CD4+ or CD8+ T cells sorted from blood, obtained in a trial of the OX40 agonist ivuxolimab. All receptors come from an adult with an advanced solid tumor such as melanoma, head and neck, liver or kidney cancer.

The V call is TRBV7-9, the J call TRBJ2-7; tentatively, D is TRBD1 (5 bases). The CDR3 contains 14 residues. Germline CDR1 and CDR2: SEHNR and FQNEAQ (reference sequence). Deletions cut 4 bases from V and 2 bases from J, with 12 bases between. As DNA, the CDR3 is TGTGCCAGCAGCTCGGCCCAGGGCCCCTACGAGCAGTACTTC. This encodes CASSSAQGPYEQYF.

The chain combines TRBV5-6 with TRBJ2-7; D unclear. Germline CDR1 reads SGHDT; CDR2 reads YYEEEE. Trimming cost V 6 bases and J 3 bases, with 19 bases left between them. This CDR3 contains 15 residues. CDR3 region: CASTLSLYPRYEQYF. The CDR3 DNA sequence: TGTGCCAGCACCCTGAGCCTCTACCCCCGCTACGAGCAGTACTTC.

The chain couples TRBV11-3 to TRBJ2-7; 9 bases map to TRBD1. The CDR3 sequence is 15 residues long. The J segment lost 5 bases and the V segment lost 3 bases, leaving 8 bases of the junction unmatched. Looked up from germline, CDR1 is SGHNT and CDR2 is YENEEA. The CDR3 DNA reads TGTGCCAGCAGCTTCGCCGGGACAGGGTACAACGAGCAGTACTTC. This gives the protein CASSFAGTGYNEQYF.

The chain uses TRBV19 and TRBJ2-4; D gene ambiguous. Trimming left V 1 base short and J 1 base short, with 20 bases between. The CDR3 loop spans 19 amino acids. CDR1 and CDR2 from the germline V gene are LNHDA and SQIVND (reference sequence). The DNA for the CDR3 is TGTGCCAGTAGTATAGGGCACGGAACTGGTGATTGGGCCAAAAACATTCAGTACTTC. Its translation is CASSIGHGTGDWAKNIQYF.

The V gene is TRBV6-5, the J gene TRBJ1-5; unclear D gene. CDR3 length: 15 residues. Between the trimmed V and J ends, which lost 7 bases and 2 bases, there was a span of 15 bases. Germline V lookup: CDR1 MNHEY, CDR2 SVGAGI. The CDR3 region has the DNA TGTGCCAGCAAAAGAGAAGGATGGGGCAATCAGCCCCAGCATTTT. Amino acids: CASKREGWGNQPQHF.

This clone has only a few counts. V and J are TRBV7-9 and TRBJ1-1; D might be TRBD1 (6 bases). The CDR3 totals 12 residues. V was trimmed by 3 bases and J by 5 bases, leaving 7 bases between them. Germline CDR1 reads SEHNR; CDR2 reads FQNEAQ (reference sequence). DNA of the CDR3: TGTGCCAGCAGCTTTCAGGGGACTGAAGCTTTCTTT. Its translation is CASSFQGTEAFF.

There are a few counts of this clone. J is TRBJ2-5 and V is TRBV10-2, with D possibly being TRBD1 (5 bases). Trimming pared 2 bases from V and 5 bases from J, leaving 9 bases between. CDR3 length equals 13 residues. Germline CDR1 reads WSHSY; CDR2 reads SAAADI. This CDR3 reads CASSEDAGETQYF. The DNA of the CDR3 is TGCGCCAGCAGTGAGGACGCAGGGGAGACCCAGTACTTC.

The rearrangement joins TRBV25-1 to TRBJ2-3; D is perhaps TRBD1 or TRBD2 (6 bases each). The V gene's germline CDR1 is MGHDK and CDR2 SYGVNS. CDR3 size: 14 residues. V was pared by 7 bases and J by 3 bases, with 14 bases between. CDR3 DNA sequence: TGTGCCAGCACCGGGGGCCTTCCAACAGATACGCAGTATTTT. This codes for CASTGGLPTDTQYF. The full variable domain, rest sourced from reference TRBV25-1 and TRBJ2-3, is EADIYQTPRYLVIGTGKKITLECSQTMGHDKMYWYQQDPGMELHLIHYSYGVNSTEKGDLSSESTVSRIRTEHFPLTLESARPSHTSQYLCASTGGLPTDTQYFGPGTRLTVL.

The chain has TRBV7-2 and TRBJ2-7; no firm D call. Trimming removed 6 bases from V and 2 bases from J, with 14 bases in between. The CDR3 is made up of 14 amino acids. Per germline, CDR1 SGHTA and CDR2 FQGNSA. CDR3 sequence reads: CASSLIGMTYEQYF. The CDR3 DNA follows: TGTGCCAGCAGTTTAATTGGGATGACCTACGAGCAGTACTTC. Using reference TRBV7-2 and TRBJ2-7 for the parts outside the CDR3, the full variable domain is GAGVSQSPSNKVTEKGKDVELRCDPISGHTALYWYRQSLGQGLEFLIYFQGNSAPDKSGLPSDRFSAERTGGSVSTLTIQRTQQEDSAVYLCASSLIGMTYEQYFGPGTRLTVT.

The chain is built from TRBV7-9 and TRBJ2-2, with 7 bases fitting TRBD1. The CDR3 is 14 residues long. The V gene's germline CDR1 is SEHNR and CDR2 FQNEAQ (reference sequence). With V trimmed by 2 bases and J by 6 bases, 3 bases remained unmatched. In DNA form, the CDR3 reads TGTGCCAGCAGCTTATACAGGGGAGCCGGGGAGCTGTTTTTT. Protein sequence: CASSLYRGAGELFF. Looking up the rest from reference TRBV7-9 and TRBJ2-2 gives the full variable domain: DTGVSQNPRHKITKRGQNVTFRCDPISEHNRLYWYRQTLGQGPEFLTYFQNEAQLEKSRLLSDRFSAERPKGSFSTLEIQRTEQGDSAMYLCASSLYRGAGELFFGEGSRLTVL.

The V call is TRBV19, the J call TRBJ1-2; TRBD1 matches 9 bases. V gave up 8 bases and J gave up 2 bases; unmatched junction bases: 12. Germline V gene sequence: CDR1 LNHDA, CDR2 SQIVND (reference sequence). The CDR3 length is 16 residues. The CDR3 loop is CASSSGQGRKNYGYTF. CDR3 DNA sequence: TGTGCCAGTTCCTCTGGACAGGGGAGAAAGAACTATGGCTACACCTTC.

In DNA form, the CDR3 reads TGCGCCAGCAGCGCAGACCCCTACAATGAGCAGTTCTTC. This encodes CASSADPYNEQFF. The chain couples TRBV5-1 to TRBJ2-1; D unresolved. This CDR3 spans 13 amino acids. The ends were cut back, 4 bases at V and 2 bases at J, with 7 bases in the middle. Germline CDR1 and CDR2: SGHRS and YFSETQ.

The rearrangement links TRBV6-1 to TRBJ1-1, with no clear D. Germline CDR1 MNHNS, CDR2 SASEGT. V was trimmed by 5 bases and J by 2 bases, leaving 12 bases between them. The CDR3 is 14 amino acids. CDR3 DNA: TGTGCCAGCAGTTCCGGGCCGTACAACACTGAAGCTTTCTTT. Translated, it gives CASSSGPYNTEAFF.

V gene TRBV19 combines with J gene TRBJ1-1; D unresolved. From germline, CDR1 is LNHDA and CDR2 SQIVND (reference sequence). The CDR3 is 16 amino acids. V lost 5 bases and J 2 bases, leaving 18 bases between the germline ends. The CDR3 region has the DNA TGTGCCAGTAGTCTAGGGCTCGGGGTGGAAAACACTGAAGCTTTCTTT. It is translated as CASSLGLGVENTEAFF.

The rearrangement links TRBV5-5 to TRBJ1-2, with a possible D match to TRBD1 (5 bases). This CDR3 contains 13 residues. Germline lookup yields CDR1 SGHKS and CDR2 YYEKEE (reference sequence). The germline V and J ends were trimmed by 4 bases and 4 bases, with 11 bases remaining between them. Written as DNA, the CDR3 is TGTGCCAGCAGCGCGGCCGGGGGCTATGGCTACACCTTC. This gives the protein CASSAAGGYGYTF.